This T cell receptor (beta chain) was sequenced for a study of vaccination and CD4 T cells after COVID-19. Study details: Researchers treated cells with overlapping spike peptides taken from SARS-CoV-2, HCoV-NL63, HCoV-OC43 and HCoV-229E.

Points on this clonotype: What it binds is unknown.

Once obtained from cultured CD4+ T cells, the DNA was sequenced using the Oncomine TCR Beta short-read assay. TCRdb ran MiXCR on the PCR reads and lists one entry per CDR3 protein. This table has over 20,000 distinct CDR3 sequences, about 35% appearing once. The time point: late sampling 161 to 241 days after vaccination in a few convalescent patients. The treatment is: roughly 11-day PBMC culture with coronavirus spike peptide pools or control peptides (ViraFEST assay). Half of the medium was exchanged for fresh IL-2 medium, first on day 3 and then on day 7. Sequencing used CD4+ T cells from blood, cultured in vitro, obtained about 7 months after SARS-CoV-2 vaccination. The sequence came from a human donor who had recovered from COVID-19.

The CDR3 nucleotides are TGTGCCAGCCGGGACATGGTCTCACCCCTCCACTTT. This encodes CASRDMVSPLHF. The chain employs TRBV7-2 and TRBJ1-6; D may be TRBD1 (6 bases). V was pared by 8 bases and J by 10 bases, with 12 bases between. The length of the CDR3 is 12 residues. From germline, CDR1 is SGHTA and CDR2 FQGNSA.